The entry below gives a single T cell receptor (beta chain) sequence along with its context. Its antigen remains unknown. The sample originates from a study of cytomegalovirus exposure and HLA in healthy donors. Study-level results: When a later analysis compared HLA-associated TCR beta chains with equally common others, the HLA-associated chains turned out to be more clonally expanded and to have lower generation probabilities.

Amplification used 60 Vbeta primers and 13 Jbeta primers. TCRdb keeps only in-frame clones here, not all; method: immunoSEQ multiplex PCR. Here the sample spans fewer than 200,000 clones, approximately 79% being singletons. The V gene's germline CDR1 is MNHNS and CDR2 SASEGT. The CDR3 loop spans 14 amino acids. With 6 bases clipped from V and 5 bases from J, the junction kept 4 bases outside the gene matches. The receptor's source is a man aged 35 to 55 in good health and CMV-seropositive. Sequences were obtained from PBMCs. The chain recombines TRBV6-1 with TRBJ1-6; 7 bases agree with TRBD1. The CDR3 spells CASRSGTDNSPLHF. In nucleotides, the CDR3 is TGTGCCAGCAGATCCGGGACAGATAATTCACCCCTCCACTTT.